The text below deals with one TCR beta chain. Per the study methods: By means of reference gene primer amplification, nucleated cell counts were estimated. The data were produced by immunoSEQ multiplex PCR, yet TCRdb's version contains in-frame clones alone and is incomplete. That table supplies the V and J calls and clone size; D and trimming were determined from the DNA. The sample has around 120,000 clones, about 87% seen once. The data derive from a study of blood T cell repertoires in COVID-19. Overall study: PBMCs, B-cell-depleted T cells, or T cells provided the cDNA or gDNA that made up the material.

The V end lost 1 base, the J end lost 3 bases, and 9 bases lay between the germline ends. The CDR3 loop spans 14 amino acids. Germline V gives CDR1 SNHLY, CDR2 FYNNEI. The sample comprised peripheral blood. The sequence was obtained from a woman in her 70s with acute or convalescent COVID-19. This sequence joins TRBV2 and TRBJ1-2; weak D call: TRBD1 (5 bases). CDR3 DNA: TGTGCCAGCAGTGAAGGGGAGGGGTACTATGGCTACACCTTC. Translating gives CASSEGEGYYGYTF.